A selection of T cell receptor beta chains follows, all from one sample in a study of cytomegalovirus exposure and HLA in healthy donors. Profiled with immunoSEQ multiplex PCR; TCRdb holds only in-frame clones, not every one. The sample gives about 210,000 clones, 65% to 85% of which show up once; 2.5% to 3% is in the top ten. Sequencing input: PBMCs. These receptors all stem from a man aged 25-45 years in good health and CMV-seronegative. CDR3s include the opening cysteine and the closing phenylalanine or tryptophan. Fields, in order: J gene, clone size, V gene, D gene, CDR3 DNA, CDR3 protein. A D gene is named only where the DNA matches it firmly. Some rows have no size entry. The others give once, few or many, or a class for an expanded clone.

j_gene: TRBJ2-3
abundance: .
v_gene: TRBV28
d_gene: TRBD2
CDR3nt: TGTGCCAGCTCTAGCGGGGGGGCGGATACGCAGTATTTT
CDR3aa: CASSSGGADTQYF

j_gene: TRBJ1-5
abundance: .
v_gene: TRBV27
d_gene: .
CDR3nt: TGTGCCAGCAGTCCCAGGTGGGTGGGGCGCGGCAATCAGCCCCAGCATTTT
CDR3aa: CASSPRWVGRGNQPQHF

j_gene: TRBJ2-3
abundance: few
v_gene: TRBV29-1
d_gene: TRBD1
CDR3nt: TGCAGCGTGGGACAGGCTAGCACAGATACGCAGTATTTT
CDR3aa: CSVGQASTDTQYF

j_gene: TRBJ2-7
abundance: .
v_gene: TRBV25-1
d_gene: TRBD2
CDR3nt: TGTGCCAGCAGATCAAAGGAGCGGGGGTTCTCCTACGAGCAGTACTTC
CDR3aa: CASRSKERGFSYEQYF

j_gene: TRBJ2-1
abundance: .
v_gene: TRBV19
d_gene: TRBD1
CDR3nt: TGTGCCAGTAGTAGGGAACAGGGGCCCTACAATGAGCAGTTCTTC
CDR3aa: CASSREQGPYNEQFF

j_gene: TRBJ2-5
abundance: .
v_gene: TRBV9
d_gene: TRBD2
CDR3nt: TGTGCCAGCAGCGTAGAAGGACTAGCAGGCGAGACCCAGTACTTC
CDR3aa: CASSVEGLAGETQYF

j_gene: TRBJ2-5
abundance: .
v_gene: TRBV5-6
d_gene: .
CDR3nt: TGTGCCAGCAGCTTCGGGCGGGGGCCTTCGGAGACCCAGTACTTC
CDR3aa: CASSFGRGPSETQYF

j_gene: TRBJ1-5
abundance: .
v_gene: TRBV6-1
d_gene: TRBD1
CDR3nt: TGTGCCAGCAGTGAAGAAGTGACAGGGGGCTATCAGCCCCAGCATTTT
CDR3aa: CASSEEVTGGYQPQHF

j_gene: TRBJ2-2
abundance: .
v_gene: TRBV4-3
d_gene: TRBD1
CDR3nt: TGCGCCAGCAGCCAAGATTGGGGACAGGGACGCGCGAACACCGGGGAGCTGTTTTTT
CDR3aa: CASSQDWGQGRANTGELFF

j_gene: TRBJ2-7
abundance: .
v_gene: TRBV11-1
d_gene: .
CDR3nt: TGTGCCAGCAGCTTATTCGAGACCTACGAGCAGTACTTC
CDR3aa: CASSLFETYEQYF

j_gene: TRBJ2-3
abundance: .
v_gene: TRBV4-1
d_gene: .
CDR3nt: TGCGCCAGCAGCCCTTGGCAGTTCACAGATACGCAGTATTTT
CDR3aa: CASSPWQFTDTQYF

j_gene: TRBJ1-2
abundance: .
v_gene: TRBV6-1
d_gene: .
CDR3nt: TGTGCCAGCAGTGAAGTGAGGACAAACAATGGCTACACCTTC
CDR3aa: CASSEVRTNNGYTF

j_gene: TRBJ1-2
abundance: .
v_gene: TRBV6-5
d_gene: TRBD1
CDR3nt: TGTGCCAGCAGTTGGGGGCCACCAGGGACAGGGGGCGGCTACACCTTC
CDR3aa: CASSWGPPGTGGGYTF

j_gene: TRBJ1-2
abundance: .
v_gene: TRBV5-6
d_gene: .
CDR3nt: TGTGCCAGCAGCTCCTCGCCAATCTCAGGGTATGGCTACACCTTC
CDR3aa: CASSSSPISGYGYTF

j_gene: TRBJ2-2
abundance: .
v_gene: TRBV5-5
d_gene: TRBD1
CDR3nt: TGTGCCAGCATCCGGGACAGGGGTACCGGGGAGCTGTTTTTT
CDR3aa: CASIRDRGTGELFF

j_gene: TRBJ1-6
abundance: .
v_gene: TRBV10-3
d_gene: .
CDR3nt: TGTGCCATCAGTGAGCAGGCGCCCTATAATTCACCCCTCCACTTT
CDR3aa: CAISEQAPYNSPLHF

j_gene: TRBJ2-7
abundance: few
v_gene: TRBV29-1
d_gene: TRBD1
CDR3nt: TGCAGCGTTGTCGGACAGGCCTACGAGCAGTACTTC
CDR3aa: CSVVGQAYEQYF

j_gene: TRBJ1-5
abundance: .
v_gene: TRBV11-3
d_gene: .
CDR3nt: TGTGCCAGCAGCTTCCCTCGGAGTGTCAATCAGCCCCAGCATTTT
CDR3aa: CASSFPRSVNQPQHF

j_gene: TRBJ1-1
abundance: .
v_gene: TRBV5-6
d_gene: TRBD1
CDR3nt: TGTGCCAGCAGCTCGGACAGGGGGAACACTGAAGCTTTCTTT
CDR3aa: CASSSDRGNTEAFF

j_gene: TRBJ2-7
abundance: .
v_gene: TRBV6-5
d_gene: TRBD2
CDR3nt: TGTGCCAGCAGTTACTCGGCTAGCGGGGGATCCTACGAGCAGTACTTC
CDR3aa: CASSYSASGGSYEQYF

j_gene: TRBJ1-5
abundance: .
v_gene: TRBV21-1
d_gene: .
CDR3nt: TGTGCCAGCAGCAAAGAAGGAGCCGGACAGGGGGCGAAGCCCCAGCATTTT
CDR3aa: CASSKEGAGQGAKPQHF

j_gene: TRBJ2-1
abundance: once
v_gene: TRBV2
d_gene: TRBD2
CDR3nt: TGTGCCAGCAGGGCTGGACTAGCGGGGGCTGCAAGCTCCTACAATGAGCAGTTCTTC
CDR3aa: CASRAGLAGAASSYNEQFF

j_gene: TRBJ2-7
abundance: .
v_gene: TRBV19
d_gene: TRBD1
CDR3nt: TGTGCCAGTAGTTCGGGACAGCTCTACGAGCAGTACTTC
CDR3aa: CASSSGQLYEQYF

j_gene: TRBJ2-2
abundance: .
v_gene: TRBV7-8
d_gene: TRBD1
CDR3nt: TGTGCCAGCAGCCCAGACACAGGGGGCGCAACCGGGGAGCTGTTTTTT
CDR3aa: CASSPDTGGATGELFF

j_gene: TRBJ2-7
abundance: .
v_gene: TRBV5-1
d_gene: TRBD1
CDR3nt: TGCGCCAGCAGCTTAGGGCGTGGGACAGGATCATACGAGCAGTACTTC
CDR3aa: CASSLGRGTGSYEQYF

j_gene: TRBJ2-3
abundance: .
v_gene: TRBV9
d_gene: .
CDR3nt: TGTGCCAGCAGCGTAGAGGGGGGGGTCAGCACAGATACGCAGTATTTT
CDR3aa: CASSVEGGVSTDTQYF

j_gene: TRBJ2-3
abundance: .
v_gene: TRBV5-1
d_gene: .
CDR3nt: TGCGCCAGCAGCTTGTCGGCGGGGTGGAGCACAGATACGCAGTATTTT
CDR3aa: CASSLSAGWSTDTQYF

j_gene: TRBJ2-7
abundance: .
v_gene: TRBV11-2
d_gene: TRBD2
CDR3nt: TGTGCCAGCACCCGGGGGGGGGTAACTTCCTACGAGCAGTACTTC
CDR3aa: CASTRGGVTSYEQYF

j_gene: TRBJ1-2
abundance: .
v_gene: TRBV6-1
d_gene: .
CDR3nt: TGTGCCAGCAGTGGATACAGATATGGCTACACCTTC
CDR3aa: CASSGYRYGYTF

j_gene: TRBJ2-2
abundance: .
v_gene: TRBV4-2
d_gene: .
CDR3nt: TGTGCCAGCAGCCAAGGGCTTCCCACCGGGGAGCTGTTTTTT
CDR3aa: CASSQGLPTGELFF

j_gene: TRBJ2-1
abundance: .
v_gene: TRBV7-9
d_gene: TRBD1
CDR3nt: TGTGCCAGCAGACAAGCCCGGACAGGGGTTGATGAGCAGTTCTTC
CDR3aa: CASRQARTGVDEQFF

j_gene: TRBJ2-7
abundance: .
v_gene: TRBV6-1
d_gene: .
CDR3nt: TGTGCCAGCAGTGAAGGTTCCGCCTACGAGCAGTACTTC
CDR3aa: CASSEGSAYEQYF

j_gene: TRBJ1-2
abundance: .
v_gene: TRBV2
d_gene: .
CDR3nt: TGTGCCAGCAGTGAGAGTGCTAGCTATGGCTACACCTTC
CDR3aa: CASSESASYGYTF

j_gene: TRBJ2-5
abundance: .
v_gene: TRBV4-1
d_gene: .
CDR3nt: TGCGCCAGCAGCCAAGAGGGAGAAGAGACCCAGTACTTC
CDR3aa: CASSQEGEETQYF

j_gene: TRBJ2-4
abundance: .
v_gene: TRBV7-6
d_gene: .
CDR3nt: TGTGCCAGCAGCTTAGGGACTGGGAACATTCAGTACTTC
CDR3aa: CASSLGTGNIQYF

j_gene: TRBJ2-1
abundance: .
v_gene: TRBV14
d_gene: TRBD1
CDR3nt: TGTGCCAGCAGCCACCTAACAGGGGGCTTAAAGAATGAGCAGTTCTTC
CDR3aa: CASSHLTGGLKNEQFF

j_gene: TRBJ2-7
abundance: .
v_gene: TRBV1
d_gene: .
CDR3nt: TGCACCAGCAGCCAGAGCCCGACTCCGCCGGGACAGGGCTCCTACGAGCAGTACTTC
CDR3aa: CTSSQSPTPPGQGSYEQYF

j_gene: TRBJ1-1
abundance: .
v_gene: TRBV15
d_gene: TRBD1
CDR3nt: TGTGCCACCAGCGAAGGACAGGTGAACACTGAAGCTTTCTTT
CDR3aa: CATSEGQVNTEAFF

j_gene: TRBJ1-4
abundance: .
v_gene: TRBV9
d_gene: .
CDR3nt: TGTGCCAGCACCCCAAGCGGGGGAGGTGAAAAACTGTTTTTT
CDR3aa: CASTPSGGGEKLFF

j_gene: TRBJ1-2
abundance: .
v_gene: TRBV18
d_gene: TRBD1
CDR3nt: TGTGCCAGCTCACAACAGGGGGAATCCTATGGCTACACCTTC
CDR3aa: CASSQQGESYGYTF

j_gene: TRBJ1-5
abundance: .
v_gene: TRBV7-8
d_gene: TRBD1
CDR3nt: TGTGCCAGCAGCCCGGGAGACTACAGGGGTCGTAGCAATCAGCCCCAGCATTTT
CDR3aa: CASSPGDYRGRSNQPQHF

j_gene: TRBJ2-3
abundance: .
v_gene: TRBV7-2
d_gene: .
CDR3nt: TGTGCCAGCAGCTCCGGGGGTTACACAGATACGCAGTATTTT
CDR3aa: CASSSGGYTDTQYF

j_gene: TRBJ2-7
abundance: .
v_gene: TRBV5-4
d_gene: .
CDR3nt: TGTGCCAGCAGGGCCGCGGCGGAATCCTACGAGCAGTACTTC
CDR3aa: CASRAAAESYEQYF

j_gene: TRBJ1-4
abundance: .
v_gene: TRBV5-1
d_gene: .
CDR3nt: TGCGCCAGCAGCTTTGGGTTCGGGGGAGCTAATGAAAAACTGTTTTTT
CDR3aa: CASSFGFGGANEKLFF

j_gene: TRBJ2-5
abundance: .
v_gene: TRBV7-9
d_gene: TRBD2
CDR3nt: TGTGCCAGCAGCCCTGGGGCGGGGGTTCAAGAGACCCAGTACTTC
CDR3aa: CASSPGAGVQETQYF

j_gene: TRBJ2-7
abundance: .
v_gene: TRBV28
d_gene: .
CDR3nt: TGTGCCAGCAGTCTCACCCGATCTAGGAACGAGCAGTACTTC
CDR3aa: CASSLTRSRNEQYF